One sample yielded the 4 T cell receptor beta chains listed below, sequenced in a study of Graves' ophthalmopathy and Graves' hyperthyroidism. For repertoire sequencing, the TCR beta CDR3 regions were amplified from RNA transcripts. HTBI primers served in a first-round RT-PCR, which a second-round multiplex PCR followed. TCRdb recomputed calls from the multiplex PCR reads with MiXCR, one row per CDR3 protein. The sample lists roughly 1.1 million distinct CDR3 sequences; less than 45% were seen once. Sequenced sample: peripheral blood or thyroid tissue (not recorded which). Receptor source: an adult man with Graves' hyperthyroidism.

The chain uses TRBV7-9 and TRBJ2-2; perhaps TRBD2 as D (6 bases). Trimming shortened V by 5 bases and J by 2 bases, and 15 bases separated the two germline ends. The germline CDR1 and CDR2 sequences are SEHNR and FQNEAQ (reference sequence). The CDR3 consists of 16 residues. CDR3 bases: TGTGCCAGCAGCGCGGGATCTTCTCTTAACACCGGGGAGCTGTTTTTT. Encoded protein: CASSAGSSLNTGELFF.

This clonotype was counted ten times or more. The chain uses TRBV2 and TRBJ1-3; D is uncertain. V lost 1 base, J lost 9 bases, and 7 bases lay in between. The length of the CDR3 is 12 residues. From germline, CDR1 is SNHLY and CDR2 FYNNEI. For the CDR3, the DNA is TGTGCCAGCAGTGAAGAGGTCGTCACCATATATTTT. This sequence encodes CASSEEVVTIYF.

The chain recombines TRBV27 with TRBJ1-5, with 8 bases identical to TRBD1. Per germline, CDR1 MNHEY and CDR2 SMNVEV (reference sequence). The CDR3 has 16 residues. The trim removed 4 bases at V and 4 bases at J, leaving 9 bases unmatched. The CDR3 region has the DNA TGTGCCAGCAGTTACCTCGGGACAGGTACAAATCAGCCCCAGCATTTT. This encodes CASSYLGTGTNQPQHF.

CDR3 sequence (DNA): TGCGCCAGCAGCTCTAGCACAATCCAAGAGACCCAGTACTTC. Residues: CASSSSTIQETQYF. The J gene is TRBJ2-5, the V gene TRBV5-1; tentative D call: TRBD2 (5 bases). CDR3 length: 14 residues. The V end was cut by 3 bases, the J end by 1 base, with 10 bases between. The germline V gene encodes CDR1 SGHRS and CDR2 YFSETQ.